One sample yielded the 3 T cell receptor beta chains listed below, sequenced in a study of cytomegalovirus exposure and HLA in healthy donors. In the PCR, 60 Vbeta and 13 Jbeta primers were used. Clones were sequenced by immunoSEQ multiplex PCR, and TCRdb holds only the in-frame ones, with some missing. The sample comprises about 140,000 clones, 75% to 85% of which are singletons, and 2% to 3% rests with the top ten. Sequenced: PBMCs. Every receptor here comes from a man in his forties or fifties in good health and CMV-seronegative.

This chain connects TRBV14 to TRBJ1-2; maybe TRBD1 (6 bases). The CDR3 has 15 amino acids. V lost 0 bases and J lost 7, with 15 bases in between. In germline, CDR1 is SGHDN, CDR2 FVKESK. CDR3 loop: CASSQEAGEGFGYTF. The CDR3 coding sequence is TGTGCCAGCAGCCAAGAGGCAGGGGAAGGGTTTGGCTACACCTTC. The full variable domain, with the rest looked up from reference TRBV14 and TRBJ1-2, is EAGVTQFPSHSVIEKGQTVTLRCDPISGHDNLYWYRRVMGKEIKFLLHFVKESKQDESGMPNNRFLAERTGGTYSTLKVQPAELEDSGVYFCASSQEAGEGFGYTFGSGTRLTVV.

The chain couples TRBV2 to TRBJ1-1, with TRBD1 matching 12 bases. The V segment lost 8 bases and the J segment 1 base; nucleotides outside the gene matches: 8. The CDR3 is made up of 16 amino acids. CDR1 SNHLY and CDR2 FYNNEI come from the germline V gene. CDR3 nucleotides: TGTGCCAGCGGCCGGGACAGGGGGCAGGCGAACACTGAAGCTTTCTTT. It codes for CASGRDRGQANTEAFF.

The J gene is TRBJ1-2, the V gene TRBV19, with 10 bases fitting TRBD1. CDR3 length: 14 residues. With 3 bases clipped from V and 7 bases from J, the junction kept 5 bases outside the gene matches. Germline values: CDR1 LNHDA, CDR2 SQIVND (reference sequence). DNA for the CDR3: TGTGCCAGTAGTATGGAGACAGGGGGCTTTGGCTACACCTTC. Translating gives CASSMETGGFGYTF.